The next 14 T cell receptor beta chains were all read from a single sample in a study of beta chain features in type 1 diabetes. Notes on the study in general: Type 1 diabetes patients had moderately but significantly shorter TCRB CDR3s in all four CD4+ subsets.

Of the isolated RNA, all was reverse transcribed, and so the sequenced material was expressed TCRB transcripts. Sequenced by immunoSEQ multiplex PCR; TCRdb stores in-frame clones only, minus some. Of more than 300,000 clones detected, approximately 9.7% appear once; the ten largest clones hold about 1%. Their specific antigens are unknown. The sample taken for sequencing was central memory CD4+ T cells from blood. Source of these receptors: a man aged 30-40 years with type 1 diabetes.

The rearrangement uses TRBV10-2 and TRBJ2-7, with 7 bases that match TRBD1. V lost 8 bases, J lost 1 base, and 11 bases stayed unmatched. The CDR3 loop spans 15 amino acids. Germline loops: CDR1 WSHSY, CDR2 SAAADI. This CDR3 is CASQPRQGHSYEQYF. As DNA, the CDR3 is TGCGCCAGCCAGCCCCGACAGGGCCATTCCTACGAGCAGTACTTC.

This clone was seen only a few times. The gene calls are TRBV25-1 and TRBJ1-1, with TRBD1 matching over 9 bases. The germline gives CDR1 MGHDK, CDR2 SYGVNS. The CDR3 has 15 amino acids. J was trimmed by 11 bases and V by 8 bases; bases with no gene match: 18. The CDR3, as DNA: TGTGCCAGCGGGAAGGGTACCGGGACAGGGATGTTGGCTTTCTTT. Translating gives CASGKGTGTGMLAFF.

The CDR3: CSVAKSGGEYNEQFF. The CDR3, as DNA: TGCAGCGTGGCCAAGAGCGGGGGGGAATACAATGAGCAGTTCTTC. The chain links TRBV29-1 to TRBJ2-1; 10 positions match TRBD2. V gave up 6 bases and J gave up 4 bases; unmatched junction bases: 9. The CDR3 runs to 15 residues. Germline CDR1 and CDR2: SQVTM and ANQGSEA.

Comment on this clone: Other DNA sequences in the sample encode the same CDR3. The V call is TRBV7-2, the J call TRBJ1-1; D unclear. Per germline, CDR1 SGHTA and CDR2 FQGNSA. Between the trimmed V and J ends, which lost 0 bases and 2 bases, there was a span of 10 bases. This CDR3 spans 15 amino acids. CDR3 sequence reads: CASSLARTANTEAFF. CDR3 coding DNA: TGTGCCAGCAGCTTAGCAAGGACGGCTAACACTGAAGCTTTCTTT.

CDR3 in DNA: TGTGCCAGCAGTCCCCTGGGAAGGGGCGGCTATGGCTACACCTTC. This encodes CASSPLGRGGYGYTF. This chain connects TRBV27 to TRBJ1-2; a weak D match, TRBD1 (5 bases). There are 15 residues in the CDR3. Germline CDR1 MNHEY, CDR2 SMNVEV (reference sequence). Trimming removed 5 bases at V and 4 bases at J, with 17 bases between.

The chain combines TRBV5-4 with TRBJ2-5, with D possibly called TRBD1 or TRBD2 (6 bases each). The CDR3 sequence is 15 residues long. Trimming removed 3 bases at V and 2 bases at J, with 14 bases between. CDR1 SGHNT and CDR2 YYREEE come from the germline V gene (reference sequence). DNA of the CDR3: TGTGCCAGCAGCTCAATAGGGGGGCTACAAGAGACCCAGTACTTC. It specifies CASSSIGGLQETQYF.

The chain has TRBV5-1 and TRBJ1-4, with D tentatively TRBD1 (5 bases). The CDR3 spans 15 residues. CDR1 is SGHRS, CDR2 YFSETQ, per germline. V was shortened by 2 bases and J by 0 bases, with 8 bases between the two germline ends. The CDR3: CASSLQEATNEKLFF. CDR3 in DNA: TGCGCCAGCAGCTTACAGGAAGCAACTAATGAAAAACTGTTTTTT.

About this clone: In the same sample, other DNA sequences code for this CDR3. The chain carries TRBV18 and TRBJ2-3, with TRBD1 as a possible D gene (6 bases). Per germline, CDR1 KGHSH and CDR2 LQKENI. The germline V and J ends were trimmed by 2 bases and 0 bases, with 6 bases remaining between them. CDR3 length: 14 residues. CDR3 amino acids: CASSPGQSTDTQYF. CDR3 nucleotide sequence: TGTGCCAGCTCACCAGGACAGAGCACAGATACGCAGTATTTT.

In its sample, this clone was seen a few times. This chain connects TRBV7-2 to TRBJ2-5; D is ambiguous. The ends were cut back, 5 bases at V and 1 base at J, with 14 bases in the middle. The CDR3 length is 15 residues. Per germline, CDR1 SGHTA and CDR2 FQGNSA. CDR3 region: CASSRSSDRQETQYF. CDR3 sequence (DNA): TGTGCCAGCAGCCGCTCTTCAGACCGCCAAGAGACCCAGTACTTC.

The chain recombines TRBV5-1 with TRBJ2-3; TRBD1 matches at 12 bases. In germline, CDR1 is SGHRS, CDR2 YFSETQ. This CDR3 region has 15 residues. The J segment lost 4 bases and the V segment lost 3 bases, leaving 3 bases of the junction unmatched. The CDR3 loop is CASSSGTGGADTQYF. For the CDR3, the DNA is TGCGCCAGCAGCTCCGGGACAGGGGGCGCAGATACGCAGTATTTT.

This clone has more than one count but fewer than ten. J is TRBJ2-2 and V is TRBV7-9; 7 bases align to TRBD2. V trimming: 6 bases; J trimming: 2 bases; junction bases outside the gene matches: 6. Germline CDR1 reads SEHNR; CDR2 reads FQNEAQ (reference sequence). This CDR3 spans 15 amino acids. The CDR3 DNA follows: TGTGCCAGCAGGACGCGGGGGACTAACACCGGGGAGCTGTTTTTT. This translates into CASRTRGTNTGELFF.

This clone has only a few counts. J is TRBJ2-7 and V is TRBV29-1; no reliable D call. From germline, CDR1 is SQVTM and CDR2 ANQGSEA. Trimming stripped 1 base from V and 5 bases from J, with 12 bases between. The CDR3 covers 13 residues. The CDR3 loop is CSVEVGWANEQYF. CDR3 bases: TGCAGCGTTGAAGTGGGCTGGGCAAACGAGCAGTACTTC.

This clone has only a few counts. The junction departs from the called germline gene at one end, perhaps through a read error. This chain links TRBV7-2 with TRBJ2-2; D is undetermined. This CDR3 has 14 amino acids. Germline values: CDR1 SGHTA, CDR2 FQGNSA. The CDR3 loop is CASSRETYTGELFF. The CDR3 nucleotides read TGCGCCAGCAGCCGAGAGACGTACACCGGGGAGCTGTTTTTT.

The rearrangement links TRBV7-2 to TRBJ2-7; the D is unclear. The CDR3 covers 14 residues. Germline V gives CDR1 SGHTA, CDR2 FQGNSA. The V gene lost 5 bases and the J gene lost 0 bases, with 11 bases spanning the gap. CDR3 nucleotides: TGTGCCAGCAGCGTCGGCGGAAACTCCTACGAGCAGTACTTC. Translating gives CASSVGGNSYEQYF.